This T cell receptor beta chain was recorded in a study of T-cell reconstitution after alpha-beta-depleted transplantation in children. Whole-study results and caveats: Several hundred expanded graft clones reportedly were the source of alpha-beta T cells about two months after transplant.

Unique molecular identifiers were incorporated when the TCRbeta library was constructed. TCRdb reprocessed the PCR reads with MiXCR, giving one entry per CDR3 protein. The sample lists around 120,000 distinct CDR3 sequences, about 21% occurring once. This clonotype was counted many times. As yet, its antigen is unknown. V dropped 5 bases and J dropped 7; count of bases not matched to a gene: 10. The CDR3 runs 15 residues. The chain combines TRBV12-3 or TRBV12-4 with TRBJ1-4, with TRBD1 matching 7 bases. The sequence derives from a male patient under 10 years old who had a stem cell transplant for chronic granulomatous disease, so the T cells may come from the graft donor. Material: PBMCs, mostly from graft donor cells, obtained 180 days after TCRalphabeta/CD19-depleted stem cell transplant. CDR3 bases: TGTGCCAGCAGTCCGAATAGGGGGCAAGGTGAAAAACTGTTTTTT. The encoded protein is CASSPNRGQGEKLFF.